This TCR beta chain was recovered during a study of blood T cell repertoires in COVID-19 (dated by TCRdb to the early 2020s). Broadly, across the study: The collaborator samples originated in the United States, Italy and Spain and spanned the acute and convalescent phases of COVID-19. The dataset comprised deeply sampled blood TCRbeta repertoires from subjects exposed to, actively infected with, or recovered from COVID-19. The repertoires were released in a freely available public database intended as a resource for research on the immune response to SARS-CoV-2. The material from the prospective study consisted of cDNA or gDNA derived from T cells, B-cell-depleted T cells, or PBMCs. Samples were obtained from the ongoing ImmuneRACE study (first 160 participants) and from roughly 1,300 subjects provided by 6 global collaborators. Where available, HLA class I and class II types were taken from metadata supplied by the sample provider and were not determined by assay-based typing. A de-identified subject ID, COVID-19 status, age in years and sex were almost always included in the sample metadata. What the research found in general, with its limitations: The quantity of clinical and demographic metadata differed by source and by participant and was supplied without curation.

At one collaborating source in Seattle, patients were enrolled during active infection and were followed longitudinally through the course of disease. The collaborating institutions used their own protocols to collect whole blood in K2EDTA tubes. For TCRbeta analysis, collaborators shipped samples as frozen whole blood, isolated PBMCs, or DNA extracted from either of those sample types. Concerning this clone itself: What antigen it recognizes has not been identified. Base qualities are missing; no much larger clone stands one base away.

TCRbeta CDR3 regions were amplified from genomic DNA using the immunoSEQ Assay, a bias-controlled multiplex PCR. The paper's processing steps were these. The number of nucleated cells in each sample was estimated from the amplification of reference gene primers within the assay. Sequence reads were collapsed and filtered to measure the absolute abundance of every unique TCRbeta CDR3 rearrangement. For each sample, productive Simpson clonality was calculated as the square root of Simpson's diversity index over productive rearrangements. TCRdb stores this immuneACCESS table with in-frame sequences only. Part of the clones is absent; in the studies checked, under half of the shortfall reflects unresolved V genes, and no reason is known for the rest. V, J and clone size are those of that table, while D and trimming were read from the DNA. The sample table holds about 150,000 clones, of which over 75% were seen once. The ten largest clones take up around 15% of the sample.

A distance of 19 bases separates the germline ends of V and J, which lose 0 bases and 9 bases respectively. CDR3 length: 16 amino acids, cysteine to phenylalanine. Only the CDR3 portion is preserved as DNA: 48 bases, with reading frame beginning at the first base. CDR1 and CDR2, looked up from the germline V gene (reference sequence), are LNHDA and SQIVND. The rearrangement joined TRBV19 to TRBJ2-3; TRBD1 could be the D gene, as 6 bases match. This TCR was recovered from a man between 18 and 29 years old with COVID-19, enrolled during active disease. Specimen: peripheral blood. The nucleotides read TGTGCCAGTAGTATAGAGGGGGCCCGTGCGCGTAGAACGCAGTATTTT. This is translated as CASSIEGARARRTQYF.